Here is one T cell receptor (beta chain) with its context. Per the original methods: For the immunoSEQ data, sequences were junction-only without quality scores, so filtering differed. Profiling relied on immunoSEQ multiplex PCR, and the TCRdb table lists in-frame clones only, not all of them. The V and J calls and the clone size are those of that table, but D and trimming were determined from the DNA. The sample includes millions of clones, 85% to 95% seen only once; the top ten take more than 0.1%. The donor population consisted of healthy HIV-negative adults with no recent acute infections or vaccinations. This record belongs to a study of shared clonotypes between healthy human individuals. CDR1 is LNHNV, CDR2 YYDKDF, per germline (reference sequence). The CDR3 extends over 14 amino acids. The junction had 3 bases not matched to a gene; V was cut back by 0 bases and J by 7 bases.

V and J are TRBV15 and TRBJ2-5, with 9 bases identical to TRBD1. This sequence originates from a man younger than 35 in good health. Sequenced material: naive CD4+ T cells sorted from blood. The sample's subset: CD45RA+ positively selected. In DNA form, the CDR3 reads TGTGCCACCAGCAGAGAGGGACAGGGTTTGACCCAGTACTTC. It encodes CATSREGQGLTQYF.